This T cell receptor (beta chain) was sequenced for a study of cytomegalovirus exposure and HLA in healthy donors. Nominal health characterized the donors when sampled, though unrecorded immune exposures were likely. PCR used 60 Vbeta primers and 13 Jbeta primers. Assay: immunoSEQ multiplex PCR; the TCRdb copy retains only in-frame clones and omits some. The sample records 90,000 to 100,000 clones, roughly four fifths being singletons. The receptor's source is an older woman in good health and CMV-seropositive. The specimen was PBMCs.

The CDR3 DNA reads as TGTGCCAGCAATCCGACAGGGGTTGGAGGCTACACCTTC. It encodes CASNPTGVGGYTF. V is TRBV6-5 and J is TRBJ1-2; TRBD1 matches 8 bases. The V and J ends lost 7 bases and 8 bases, in that order; junction bases with no gene match: 9. Per germline, CDR1 MNHEY and CDR2 SVGAGI. This CDR3 has 13 amino acids.